The T cell receptor beta chain under discussion was sequenced for a study of T cell changes during pregnancy in multiple sclerosis. The assay was immunoSEQ multiplex PCR, and TCRdb's table has in-frame clones only and misses some. The sample consists of about 85,000 clones, roughly 90% of them appearing once. The TCR comes from a female donor with multiple sclerosis, enrolled in a pregnancy study. The input for sequencing was peripheral blood, taken in the first trimester of pregnancy.

CDR3 loop: CASSLSDRLLNTEAFF. The CDR3 DNA is TGTGCCAGCAGTTTATCGGACAGGCTGCTGAACACTGAAGCTTTCTTT. The J gene is TRBJ1-1, the V gene TRBV27; 7 bases align to TRBD1. This CDR3 is 16 amino acids long. Germline loops: CDR1 MNHEY, CDR2 SMNVEV (reference sequence). V shed 0 bases and J 0 bases; nucleotides not matched to a gene: 4.